This is a list of T cell receptor beta chains from one sample in a study of cytomegalovirus exposure and HLA in healthy donors. The table came from immunoSEQ multiplex PCR; TCRdb's copy has only in-frame clones and leaves some out. Of approximately 160,000 clones listed, about 75% were seen once; the top ten hold about 7.4%. Sequencing was carried out using PBMCs. The receptors were gathered from a male donor in good health and CMV-seropositive. CDR3s include the opening cysteine and the closing phenylalanine or tryptophan. D genes are given only for firm matches. Clone size, where shown, is once, few, many, or a class for clones that have expanded.

>-|13|TRBJ1-4|TRBV6-5|-
TGTGCCAGCAGTTTGGGGAGGGATGAAAAACTGTTTTTT
CASSLGRDEKLFF
>-|15|TRBJ2-6|TRBV6-6|few
TGTGCCAGCACCGGACGGGGCTCTGGGGCCAACGTCCTGACTTTC
CASTGRGSGANVLTF
>TRBD1|16|TRBJ2-2|TRBV4-1|-
TGCGCCAGCAGCCAGTACTCCGGGACAGATACCGGGGAGCTGTTTTTT
CASSQYSGTDTGELFF
>-|13|TRBJ2-7|TRBV30|few
TGTGCCTGGAGTAGGGGCTCTTCCTACGAGCAGTACTTC
CAWSRGSSYEQYF
>-|15|TRBJ2-7|TRBV30|-
TGTGCCTGGAGTGTGACCGGGACAAGCTCCTACGAGCAGTACTTC
CAWSVTGTSSYEQYF
>-|12|TRBJ2-1|TRBV5-1|-
TGCGCCAGCAGCTTCTATGGAGATGAGCAGTTCTTC
CASSFYGDEQFF
>-|15|TRBJ1-2|TRBV19|-
TGTGCCAGTAGTGCCCTGGAGGGGCGCCCGGGGGGCTACACCTTC
CASSALEGRPGGYTF
>-|14|TRBJ2-3|TRBV10-3|-
TGTGCCATCAGTAGCAGGGGTGGAGCAGATACGCAGTATTTT
CAISSRGGADTQYF
>-|14|TRBJ2-5|TRBV30|-
TGTGCCTGGAGTCTTACCACAGGGAAAGAGACCCAGTACTTC
CAWSLTTGKETQYF
>-|13|TRBJ1-2|TRBV6-5|-
TGTGCCAGCAGTTTAGGGATAGCGGGTGGCTACACCTTC
CASSLGIAGGYTF
>TRBD1|17|TRBJ2-1|TRBV5-1|-
TGCGCCAGCAGCCCACGCTACCGGGACAGTACCTACAATGAGCAGTTCTTC
CASSPRYRDSTYNEQFF
>-|13|TRBJ1-1|TRBV30|few
TGTGCCTGGGGTAGACAGATGAACACTGAAGCTTTCTTT
CAWGRQMNTEAFF
>-|15|TRBJ2-3|TRBV4-2|-
TGTGCCAGCAGCCAAGGGCTGACCGGAGGAGATACGCAGTATTTT
CASSQGLTGGDTQYF
>-|15|TRBJ2-3|TRBV5-6|-
TGTGCCAGCAGCTTGGGGGGGGGCCCCACAGATACGCAGTATTTT
CASSLGGGPTDTQYF
>TRBD1|15|TRBJ1-5|TRBV11-2|-
TGTGCCAGCAGCTCGGGGACAGGGTTCGATCAGCCCCAGCATTTT
CASSSGTGFDQPQHF
>-|12|TRBJ2-1|TRBV2|-
TGTGCCAGCGCGGGGGCGAAAAATGAGCAGTTCTTC
CASAGAKNEQFF
>-|12|TRBJ1-3|TRBV27|-
TGTGCCAGTGGGAGCTCTGGAAACACCATATATTTT
CASGSSGNTIYF
>TRBD1|15|TRBJ2-1|TRBV6-5|-
TGTGCCAGCAGTTTCGGGACAGGGATTGTCAATGAGCAGTTCTTC
CASSFGTGIVNEQFF
>TRBD2|17|TRBJ2-3|TRBV13|-
TGTGCCAGCAGCCTAGGACTAGCGGGGGGTTCTGGAGATACGCAGTATTTT
CASSLGLAGGSGDTQYF
>-|13|TRBJ2-5|TRBV18|-
TGTGCCAGCTCACCAAGAGAGCAAGAGACCCAGTACTTC
CASSPREQETQYF
>-|13|TRBJ1-1|TRBV19|-
TGTGCCAGTAGCGACAGGTGGAACACTGAAGCTTTCTTT
CASSDRWNTEAFF
>-|15|TRBJ1-3|TRBV7-9|-
TGTGCCAGCAGCTTAGAACAATTCGTTGGAAACACCATATATTTT
CASSLEQFVGNTIYF
>-|14|TRBJ1-2|TRBV14|-
TGTGCCAGCAGCGGCTCAGCGGCTAACTATGGCTACACCTTC
CASSGSAANYGYTF
>-|15|TRBJ2-7|TRBV7-2|-
TGTGCCAGCAGCTTAGCGGGCGACCTCTCCTACGAGCAGTACTTC
CASSLAGDLSYEQYF
>-|14|TRBJ1-1|TRBV5-1|-
TGCGCCAGCATCCCCAACACCCAGAACACTGAAGCTTTCTTT
CASIPNTQNTEAFF
>TRBD2|16|TRBJ2-5|TRBV2|-
TGTGCCAGCAGTGTCCCCTTCGGTGGGGGGGAAGAGACCCAGTACTTC
CASSVPFGGGEETQYF
>TRBD1|15|TRBJ2-2|TRBV18|-
TGTGCCAGCTCACCCATGGACAGGGTAGCTGGGGAGCTGTTTTTT
CASSPMDRVAGELFF
>TRBD1|14|TRBJ1-2|TRBV7-9|few
TGTGCCAGCAGCTCGAAGGGACAGGAGAATGGCTACACCTTC
CASSSKGQENGYTF
>-|15|TRBJ2-5|TRBV6-1|few
TGTGCCAGCAGTGAAGAGTCCAGGGGACGGGAGACCCAGTACTTC
CASSEESRGRETQYF
>-|16|TRBJ2-2|TRBV7-9|-
TGTGCCAGCAGCTTAGTGGGCAGGGGGAACACCGGGGAGCTGTTTTTT
CASSLVGRGNTGELFF
>-|16|TRBJ1-2|TRBV2|-
TGTGCCAGCAGTGCGAGTTGGGTGGGGGGGGAGAGTGGCTACACCTTC
CASSASWVGGESGYTF
>-|15|TRBJ2-7|TRBV6-1|few
TGTGCCAGCAGTGAAGTGGACAGCCGGATGGGCGAGCAGTACTTC
CASSEVDSRMGEQYF
>-|13|TRBJ1-5|TRBV14|once
TGTGCCAGCAGCCTTACAGGGCGCCAGCCCCAGCATTTT
CASSLTGRQPQHF
>-|15|TRBJ1-2|TRBV6-1|-
TGTGCCAGCAGCCCCTCTCGAGGGGGACCTTGGGGCTACACCTTC
CASSPSRGGPWGYTF
>-|14|TRBJ2-1|TRBV7-8|-
TGTGCCAGCAGCCCGATGCGGGCCACCAATGAGCAGTTCTTC
CASSPMRATNEQFF
>TRBD1|16|TRBJ1-5|TRBV4-1|-
TGCGCCAGCAGCCAATCACTGGGACAGGGCTTTCAGCCCCAGCATTTT
CASSQSLGQGFQPQHF
>-|10|TRBJ1-1|TRBV6-6|few
TGTGCCAGCAGTTCCATTGAAGCTTTCTTT
CASSSIEAFF
>-|13|TRBJ1-1|TRBV9|-
TGTGCCAGCAGCGTCAGGATGAACACTGAAGCTTTCTTT
CASSVRMNTEAFF
>TRBD1|16|TRBJ2-7|TRBV10-3|few
TGTGCCATCAGTGACCCCGGGACAGCGAGCTCCTACGAGCAGTACTTC
CAISDPGTASSYEQYF
>TRBD2|14|TRBJ2-3|TRBV19|-
TGTGCCAGTACCGATGGACTAGCCGGAGATACGCAGTATTTT
CASTDGLAGDTQYF
>-|12|TRBJ2-7|TRBV2|few
TGTGCCAGCGGGCGGGACTCCTACGAGCAGTACTTC
CASGRDSYEQYF
>-|14|TRBJ2-7|TRBV7-2|-
TGTGCCAGCAGCTGGAGGGGGGGCTCCTACGAGCAGTACTTC
CASSWRGGSYEQYF
>TRBD2|15|TRBJ2-5|TRBV7-2|few
TGTGCCAGCAGCCGCGGACTAGCGATGATGGAGGGTCAGTACTTC
CASSRGLAMMEGQYF
>-|14|TRBJ1-5|TRBV4-2|-
TGTGCCAGCAGCCAAGTCCCCGGGAATCAGCCCCAGCATTTT
CASSQVPGNQPQHF
>-|11|TRBJ2-1|TRBV29-1|-
TGCAGCGTCGGGGAGGTTGGCTTTCCCCTCTTC
CSVGEVGFPLF
>-|15|TRBJ2-7|TRBV4-1|-
TGCGCCAGCAGCCAAGTCGGGCCAGGGCCCGACGAGCAGTACTTC
CASSQVGPGPDEQYF